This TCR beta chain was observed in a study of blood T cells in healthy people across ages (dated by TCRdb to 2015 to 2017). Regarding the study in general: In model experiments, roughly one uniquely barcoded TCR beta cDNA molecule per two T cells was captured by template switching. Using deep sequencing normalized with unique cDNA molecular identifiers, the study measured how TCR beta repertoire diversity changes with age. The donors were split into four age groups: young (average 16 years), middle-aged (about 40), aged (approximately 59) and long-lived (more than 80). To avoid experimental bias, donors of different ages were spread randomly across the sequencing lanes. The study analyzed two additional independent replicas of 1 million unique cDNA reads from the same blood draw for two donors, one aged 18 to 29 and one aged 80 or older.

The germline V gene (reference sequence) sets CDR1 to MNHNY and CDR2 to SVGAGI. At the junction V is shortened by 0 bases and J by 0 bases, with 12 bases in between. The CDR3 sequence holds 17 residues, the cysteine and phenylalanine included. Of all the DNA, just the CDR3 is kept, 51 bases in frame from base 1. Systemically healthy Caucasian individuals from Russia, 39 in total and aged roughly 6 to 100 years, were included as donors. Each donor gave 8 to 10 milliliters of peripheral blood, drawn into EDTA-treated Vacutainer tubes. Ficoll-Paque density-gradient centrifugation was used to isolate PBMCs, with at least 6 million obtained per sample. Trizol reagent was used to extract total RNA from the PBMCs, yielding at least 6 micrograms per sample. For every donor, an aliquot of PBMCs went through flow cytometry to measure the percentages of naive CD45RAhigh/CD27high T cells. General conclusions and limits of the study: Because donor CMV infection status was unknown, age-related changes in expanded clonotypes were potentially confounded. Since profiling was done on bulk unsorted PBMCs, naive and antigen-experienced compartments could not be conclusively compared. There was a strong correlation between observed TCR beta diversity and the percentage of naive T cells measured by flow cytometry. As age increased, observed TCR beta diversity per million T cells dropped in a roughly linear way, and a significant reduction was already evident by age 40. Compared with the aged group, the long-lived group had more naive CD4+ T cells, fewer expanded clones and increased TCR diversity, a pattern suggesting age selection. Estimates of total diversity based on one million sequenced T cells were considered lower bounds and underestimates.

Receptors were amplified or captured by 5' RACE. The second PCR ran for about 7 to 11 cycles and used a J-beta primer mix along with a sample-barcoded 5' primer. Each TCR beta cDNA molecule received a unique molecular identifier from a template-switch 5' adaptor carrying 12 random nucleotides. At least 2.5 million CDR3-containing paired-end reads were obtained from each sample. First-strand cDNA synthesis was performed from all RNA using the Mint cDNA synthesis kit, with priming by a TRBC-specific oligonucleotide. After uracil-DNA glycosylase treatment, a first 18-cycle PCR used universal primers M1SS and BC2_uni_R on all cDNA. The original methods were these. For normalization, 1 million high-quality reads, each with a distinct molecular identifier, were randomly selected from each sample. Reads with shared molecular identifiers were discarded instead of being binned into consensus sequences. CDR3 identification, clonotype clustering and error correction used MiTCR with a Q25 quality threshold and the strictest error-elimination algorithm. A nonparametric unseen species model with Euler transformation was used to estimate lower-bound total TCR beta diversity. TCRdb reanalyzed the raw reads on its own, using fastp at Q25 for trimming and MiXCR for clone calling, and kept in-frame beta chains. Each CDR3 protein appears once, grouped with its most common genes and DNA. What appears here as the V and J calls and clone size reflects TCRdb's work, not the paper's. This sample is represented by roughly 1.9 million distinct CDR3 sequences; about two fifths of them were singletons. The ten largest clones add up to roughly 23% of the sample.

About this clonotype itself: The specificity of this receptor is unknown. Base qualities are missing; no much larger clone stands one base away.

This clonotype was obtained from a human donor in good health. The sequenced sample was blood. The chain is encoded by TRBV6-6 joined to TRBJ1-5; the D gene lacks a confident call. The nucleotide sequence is TGTGCCAGCAGTTACTCGAGTGTCAGCGATAGCAATCAGCCCCAGCATTTT. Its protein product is CASSYSSVSDSNQPQHF.